Reported below is one T cell receptor beta chain. Antigen unknown. Looked up from germline, CDR1 is MNHNS and CDR2 is SASEGT. Trimming left V 4 bases short and J 0 bases short, with 10 bases between. The CDR3 loop spans 14 amino acids. Using immunoSEQ multiplex PCR, the repertoire was profiled, and TCRdb retains in-frame clones only, with some absent. The table includes around 100,000 clones, roughly 90% detected once. The entry originates in a study of CD4+ T cells in melanoma. Study findings and constraints: CD8+ T cell, macrophage and B cell function reportedly correlated with neoantigen-specific CD4+ T cells. In melanoma, neoantigen-specific CD4+ T cells reportedly differed in differentiation state.

This TCR was recovered from a human donor with melanoma. The chain has TRBV6-1 and TRBJ2-7; D remains unclear. Source material: peripheral blood. The CDR3 loop reads CASSGAKSSYEQYF. The CDR3 DNA reads as TGTGCCAGCAGTGGGGCAAAAAGCTCCTACGAGCAGTACTTC.